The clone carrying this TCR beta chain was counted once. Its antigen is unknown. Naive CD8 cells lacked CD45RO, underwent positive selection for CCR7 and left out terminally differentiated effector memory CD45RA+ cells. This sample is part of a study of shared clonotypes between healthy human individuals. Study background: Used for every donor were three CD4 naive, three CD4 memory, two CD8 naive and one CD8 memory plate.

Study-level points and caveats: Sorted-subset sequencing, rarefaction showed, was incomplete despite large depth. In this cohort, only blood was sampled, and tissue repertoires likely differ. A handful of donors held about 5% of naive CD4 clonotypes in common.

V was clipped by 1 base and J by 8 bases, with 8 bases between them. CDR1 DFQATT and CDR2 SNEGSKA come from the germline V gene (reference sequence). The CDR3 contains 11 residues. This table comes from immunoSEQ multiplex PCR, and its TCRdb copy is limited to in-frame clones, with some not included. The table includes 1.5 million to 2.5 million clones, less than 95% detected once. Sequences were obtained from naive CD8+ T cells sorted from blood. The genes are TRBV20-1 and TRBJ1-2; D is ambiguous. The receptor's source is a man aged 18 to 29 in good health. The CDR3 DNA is TGCAGTGCTAGAGCCCAGGACGGCTACACCTTC. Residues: CSARAQDGYTF.